The following is a T cell receptor beta chain sequence with its context. These data originate in a study of technical replicates of blood from a handful of donors. The CDR3 covers 14 residues. The J segment lost 5 bases and the V segment lost 2 bases, leaving 7 bases of the junction unmatched. The germline gives CDR1 SQVTM, CDR2 ANQGSEA. Libraries were prepared by immunoSEQ multiplex PCR; TCRdb keeps only in-frame clonotypes and omits some of them. Of about 100,000 clones in the sample, approximately 96% were seen once. The rearrangement uses TRBV29-1 and TRBJ1-2, with 8 positions matching TRBD1. The sequence came from a human donor in good health. Sequenced: T cells isolated from PBMCs. CDR3 sequence (DNA): TGCAGCGTTGAATATGAGGGGACAGGTTATGGCTACACCTTC. This encodes CSVEYEGTGYGYTF.